The 15 T cell receptor beta chains presented below share a single source sample, sequenced in a study of Tregs in tolerant kidney transplant recipients. The data were produced by immunoSEQ multiplex PCR, yet TCRdb's version contains in-frame clones alone and is incomplete. The sample has 75,000 to 80,000 clones; more than 85% are singletons. The sample was Tregs from blood, taken before the transplant. The receptor source for this set is a human donor who received a combined kidney and bone marrow transplant.

V and J are TRBV10-3 and TRBJ2-7; weak D call: TRBD2 (5 bases). The CDR3 is 12 amino acids. The germline gives CDR1 ENHRY, CDR2 SYGVKD. V was clipped by 4 bases and J by 3 bases, with 7 bases between them. CDR3 in amino acids: CAISASGYEQYF. For the CDR3, the DNA is TGTGCCATCAGTGCGAGCGGCTACGAGCAGTACTTC.

The rearrangement links TRBV5-1 to TRBJ2-5, with a weak D call TRBD1 (6 bases). The germline CDR1 and CDR2 sequences are SGHRS and YFSETQ. The CDR3 consists of 20 residues. Trimming took off 1 base at V and 0 bases at J, with 25 bases between the two ends. The CDR3 region is CASSLSPGTQETPYQETQYF. The CDR3 DNA reads as TGCGCCAGCAGCTTGTCGCCCGGGACACAGGAGACCCCTTACCAAGAGACCCAGTACTTC.

V gene TRBV18 combines with J gene TRBJ2-7; a possible D gene is TRBD2 (6 bases). Germline V gene data show CDR1 as KGHSH and CDR2 as LQKENI. The germline V and J ends were trimmed by 4 bases and 1 base, with 8 bases remaining between them. The CDR3 is made up of 13 amino acids. This CDR3 is CASSHGTSYEQYF. The DNA of the CDR3 is TGTGCCAGCTCACATGGGACTTCCTACGAGCAGTACTTC.

The CDR3: CASSPRTSIGGNEQFF. The CDR3 region has the DNA TGTGCCAGCTCACCGCGGACCTCTATAGGGGGCAATGAGCAGTTCTTC. V and J are TRBV18 and TRBJ2-1, with D possibly TRBD1 on 6 matching bases. Per the germline V gene, CDR1 is KGHSH and CDR2 is LQKENI. This CDR3 has 16 amino acids. Trimming left V 3 bases short and J 6 bases short, with 18 bases between.

The chain couples TRBV19 to TRBJ2-7; D is perhaps TRBD1 or TRBD2 (5 bases each). Germline values: CDR1 LNHDA, CDR2 SQIVND (reference sequence). This CDR3 contains 15 residues. The V and J ends lost 1 base and 9 bases respectively, with 19 bases between them. DNA for the CDR3: TGTGCCAGTAGTATAGTAGGGGAGTCGGCGAGCGGGCAGTACTTC. Protein sequence: CASSIVGESASGQYF.

This chain connects TRBV5-1 to TRBJ2-7, with a tentative D call TRBD1 (6 bases). The V end was cut by 3 bases, the J end by 1 base, with 14 bases between. This CDR3 is built from 15 residues. Germline-derived CDR1 and CDR2 are SGHRS and YFSETQ. CDR3 sequence (DNA): TGCGCCAGCAGCTCGGACAGTTACCCTTCCTACGAGCAGTACTTC. Translated, it gives CASSSDSYPSYEQYF. The whole variable domain, filled in from reference TRBV5-1 and TRBJ2-7, reads KAGVTQTPRYLIKTRGQQVTLSCSPISGHRSVSWYQQTPGQGLQFLFEYFSETQRNKGNFPGRFSGRQFSNSRSEMNVSTLELGDSALYLCASSSDSYPSYEQYFGPGTRLTVT.

This clone was recorded once. The chain combines TRBV12-1 with TRBJ2-1; the listed D gene, TRBD2, was not tested against the DNA. TRBV12-1 is annotated as a pseudogene. CDR3 length: 15 amino acids. CDR3 amino acids: CASSSLAGDYNEQFF. CDR3 DNA sequence: TGTGCCAGCAGCAGCTTAGCGGGAGATTACAATGAGCAGTTCTTC.

The chain uses TRBV15 and TRBJ1-5; D not resolved. The CDR3 loop spans 14 amino acids. CDR1 and CDR2 from the germline V gene are LNHNV and YYDKDF (reference sequence). Trimming took 5 bases from V and 2 from J, leaving 10 bases between them. The chain's CDR3 is CATSADIGNQPQHF. The CDR3 nucleotides read TGTGCCACCAGCGCGGATATTGGCAATCAGCCCCAGCATTTT.

This chain links TRBV7-9 with TRBJ1-2; no clear D. Germline CDR1 reads SEHNR; CDR2 reads FQNEAQ (reference sequence). The V end lost 1 base, the J end lost 6 bases, and 12 bases lay between the germline ends. CDR3 size: 14 residues. The chain's CDR3 is CASSLVGGNNGYTF. CDR3 bases: TGTGCCAGCAGCTTAGTGGGCGGGAACAATGGCTACACCTTC.

The rearrangement links TRBV7-6 to TRBJ2-1; 13 bases map to TRBD2. This CDR3 comprises 16 residues. With 3 bases clipped from V and 4 bases from J, the junction kept 3 bases outside the gene matches. Germline V lookup: CDR1 SGHVS, CDR2 FNYEAQ. The CDR3 here is CASSLGLAGSYNEQFF. The CDR3 DNA follows: TGTGCCAGCAGCTTGGGACTAGCGGGATCGTACAATGAGCAGTTCTTC.

CDR3 amino acids: CASSPTTNEKLFF. The CDR3 DNA follows: TGTGCCAGTAGTCCGACAACTAATGAAAAACTGTTTTTT. The gene calls are TRBV19 and TRBJ1-4; D is unclear. Germline V gene sequence: CDR1 LNHDA, CDR2 SQIVND (reference sequence). This CDR3 spans 13 amino acids. The V and J ends lost 5 bases and 0 bases respectively, with 4 bases between them.

This sequence joins TRBV15 and TRBJ1-4, with 11 bases aligning to TRBD1. Germline CDR1 is LNHNV and CDR2 is YYDKDF (reference sequence). CDR3 length equals 17 residues. Trimming took 2 bases from V and 6 from J; bases not matched to a gene: 8. For the CDR3, the DNA is TGTGCCACCAGCAGACGGACAGGGGGCGCCGGGGATGAAAAACTGTTTTTT. This gives the protein CATSRRTGGAGDEKLFF.

The chain recombines TRBV19 with TRBJ2-2; TRBD1 aligns across 7 bases. Per germline, CDR1 LNHDA and CDR2 SQIVND (reference sequence). J lost 6 bases, V lost 1 base, and 8 bases had no gene match. CDR3 size: 16 residues. CDR3 sequence reads: CASSIAQGVGPGELFF. For the CDR3, the DNA is TGTGCCAGTAGTATAGCTCAGGGGGTAGGGCCCGGGGAGCTGTTTTTT.

J is TRBJ1-1 and V is TRBV4-1; the match to TRBD1 covers 8 bases. Germline-derived CDR1 and CDR2 are MGHRA and YSYEKL. The trim removed 4 bases at V and 5 bases at J, leaving 6 bases unmatched. There are 14 residues in the CDR3. The CDR3 region is CASSRQGAGTEAFF. The CDR3 DNA reads TGCGCCAGCAGCCGCCAGGGGGCCGGGACTGAAGCTTTCTTT.

V and J are TRBV9 and TRBJ2-1; 15 bases are a match to TRBD2. Germline CDR1 reads SGDLS; CDR2 reads YYNGEE. V was pared by 0 bases and J by 1 base, with 5 bases of the junction left unmatched. CDR3 size: 19 residues. For the CDR3, the DNA is TGTGCCAGCAGCGTAGTAGGACTAGCGGGAGGGCCTTCCTACAATGAGCAGTTCTTC. Encoded protein: CASSVVGLAGGPSYNEQFF.